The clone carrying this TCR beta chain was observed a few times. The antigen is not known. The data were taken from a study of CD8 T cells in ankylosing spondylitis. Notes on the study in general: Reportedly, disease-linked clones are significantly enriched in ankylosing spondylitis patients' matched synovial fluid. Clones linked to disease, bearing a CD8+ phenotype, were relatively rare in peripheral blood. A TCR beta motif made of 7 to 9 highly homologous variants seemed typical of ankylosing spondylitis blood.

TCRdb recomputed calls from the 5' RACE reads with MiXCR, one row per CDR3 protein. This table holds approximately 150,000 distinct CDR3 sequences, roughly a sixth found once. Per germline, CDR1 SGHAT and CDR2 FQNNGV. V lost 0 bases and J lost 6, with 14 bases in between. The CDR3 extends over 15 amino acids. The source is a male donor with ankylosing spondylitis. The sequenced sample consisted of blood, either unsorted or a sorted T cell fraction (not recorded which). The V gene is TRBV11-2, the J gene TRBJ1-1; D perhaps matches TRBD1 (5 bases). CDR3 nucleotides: TGTGCCAGCAGCTTAGAGAGGCAGGGTTACGCTGAAGCTTTCTTT. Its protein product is CASSLERQGYAEAFF.